This TCR beta chain came from a study of blood T cell repertoires in COVID-19. Across the whole study: T cells, B-cell-depleted T cells, or PBMCs provided the cDNA or gDNA that served as material.

Sequencing used immunoSEQ multiplex PCR; TCRdb keeps in-frame clones, though not all of them. Among a few hundred thousand clones listed, roughly 80% were seen once. All recovered Cohort 3 donors got two negative PCRs, got clearance, or saw symptom resolution. The specimen was PBMCs or T cells enriched from blood (not recorded which). The sequence derives from a man in his fifties or sixties who had recovered from COVID-19.

Here the CDR3 reads CASSQESGQGGPYNSPLHF. In DNA form, the CDR3 reads TGTGCCAGCAGCCAAGAATCCGGACAGGGGGGTCCCTATAATTCACCCCTCCACTTT. The V call is TRBV3-1 (or the pseudogene TRBV3-2), the J call TRBJ1-6; 10 bases map to TRBD1. The V segment lost 0 bases and the J segment 2 bases; nucleotides outside the gene matches: 7. The germline CDR1 and CDR2 sequences are LGHDT and YNNKEL (reference sequence). The length of the CDR3 is 19 residues.